A single sample gave rise to the 25 T cell receptor beta chains below, sequenced in a study of OX40 agonist ivuxolimab in advanced cancers. TCRdb's table, derived via immunoSEQ multiplex PCR, lists solely in-frame clones and lacks some. The sample holds under 9,500 clones, approximately 90% seen once. The starting material was CD4+ or CD8+ T cells sorted from blood, obtained in a trial of the OX40 agonist ivuxolimab. The receptors originated from an adult with an advanced solid tumor such as melanoma, head and neck, liver or kidney cancer.

This chain connects TRBV9 to TRBJ1-1; D possibly corresponds to TRBD1 (5 bases). V lost 4 bases to trimming and J lost 1 base, with 11 bases between them. Germline loops: CDR1 SGDLS, CDR2 YYNGEE. There are 14 residues in the CDR3. The CDR3 sequence is CASSPSRGNTEAFF. In DNA form, the CDR3 reads TGTGCCAGCAGCCCTAGTAGGGGGAACACTGAAGCTTTCTTT.

CDR3 nucleotides: TGTGCCAGCAGTCCACCGCTTACTAGCGGGGTCTACAATGAGCAGTTCTTC. This translates into CASSPPLTSGVYNEQFF. The chain couples TRBV28 to TRBJ2-1; the match to TRBD2 covers 10 bases. The V gene end was trimmed by 5 bases and the J gene end by 3 bases; junction bases not matched to a gene: 10. This CDR3 spans 17 amino acids. Germline CDR1 and CDR2: MDHEN and SYDVKM.

J is TRBJ2-7 and V is TRBV13; 7 positions match TRBD1. The CDR3 has 15 residues. In germline, CDR1 is PRHDT, CDR2 FYEKMQ (reference sequence). V was clipped by 5 bases and J by 5 bases; unmatched bases: 12. The CDR3 nucleotides read TGTGCCAGCAGCCCTACAGGGGTAGGGATCCACGAGCAGTACTTC. Protein sequence: CASSPTGVGIHEQYF.

The chain employs TRBV7-9 and TRBJ1-4, with TRBD1 matching over 7 bases. Germline values: CDR1 SEHNR, CDR2 FQNEAQ (reference sequence). The CDR3 extends over 16 amino acids. Unmatched junction bases numbered 14, after V lost 5 bases and J lost 8 bases. The CDR3 here is CASSARDSVLGEKLFF. For the CDR3, the DNA is TGTGCCAGCAGCGCCCGGGACAGCGTTTTAGGCGAAAAACTGTTTTTT.

The rearrangement joins TRBV6-5 to TRBJ2-6, with D uncertain. Trimming removed 5 bases from V and 4 bases from J, with 3 bases in between. There are 12 residues in the CDR3. Per the germline V gene, CDR1 is MNHEY and CDR2 is SVGAGI. The CDR3 nucleotides are TGTGCCAGCAGTGAGGGGGCCAACGTCCTGACTTTC. It encodes CASSEGANVLTF.

V usage is TRBV29-1 and J usage is TRBJ2-6, with D possibly matching TRBD1 (6 bases). Germline V gene sequence: CDR1 SQVTM, CDR2 ANQGSEA. This CDR3 has 17 residues. V lost 3 bases and J 4 bases, leaving 19 bases between the germline ends. The CDR3 DNA sequence: TGCAGCGTTGACTTGCCAGGGGACGAATTCGGGGCCAACGTCCTGACTTTC. Translated, it gives CSVDLPGDEFGANVLTF.

The chain links TRBV6-9 to TRBJ1-1; D gene ambiguous. There are 14 residues in the CDR3. Trimming removed 3 bases from V and 4 bases from J, with 12 bases in between. Germline loops: CDR1 MNHGY, CDR2 SVAAGI. CDR3 sequence: CASSYLGGSTEAFF. The CDR3 nucleotides read TGTGCCAGCAGTTACCTTGGAGGGAGCACTGAAGCTTTCTTT.

The chain uses TRBV7-6 and TRBJ2-1; 7 nucleotides match TRBD1. The V and J ends lost 1 base and 2 bases, in that order; junction bases with no gene match: 2. The CDR3 has 15 amino acids. CDR1 is SGHVS, CDR2 FNYEAQ, per germline. This chain's CDR3 is CASSLGGTAYNEQFF. The CDR3 DNA sequence: TGTGCCAGCAGCTTAGGTGGGACAGCCTACAATGAGCAGTTCTTC.

CDR3 residues: CASSSDRVGQPQHF. The CDR3 nucleotides are TGTGCCAGCAGTTCGGACAGGGTTGGCCAGCCCCAGCATTTT. V and J are TRBV28 and TRBJ1-5, with 8 nucleotides matching TRBD1. The germline gives CDR1 MDHEN, CDR2 SYDVKM. V lost 4 bases, J lost 7 bases, and 6 bases stayed unmatched. CDR3 length equals 14 residues.

The genes are TRBV6-5 and TRBJ2-2; a weak D match, TRBD2 (5 bases). From germline, CDR1 is MNHEY and CDR2 SVGAGI. The CDR3 has 13 amino acids. Trimming removed 6 bases from V and 5 bases from J, with 10 bases in between. In DNA form, the CDR3 reads TGTGCCAGCAGCGTAGCGAGAACCGGGGAGCTGTTTTTT. Its translation: CASSVARTGELFF.

The chain carries TRBV2 and TRBJ2-7, with D unclear. This CDR3 contains 12 residues. Germline assignment: CDR1 SNHLY and CDR2 FYNNEI. V lost 4 bases to trimming and J lost 5 bases, with 9 bases between them. CDR3 amino acids: CASSGQPDEQYF. In nucleotides, the CDR3 is TGTGCCAGCAGTGGCCAGCCGGACGAGCAGTACTTC. Full variable domain (rest looked up from reference TRBV2 and TRBJ2-7): EPEVTQTPSHQVTQMGQEVILRCVPISNHLYFYWYRQILGQKVEFLVSFYNNEISEKSEIFDDQFSVERPDGSNFTLKIRSTKLEDSAMYFCASSGQPDEQYFGPGTRLTVT.

The gene calls are TRBV28 and TRBJ2-7; the match to TRBD2 covers 8 bases. V gave up 5 bases and J gave up 2 bases; unmatched junction bases: 5. Germline V lookup: CDR1 MDHEN, CDR2 SYDVKM. This CDR3 spans 14 amino acids. CDR3 in amino acids: CASSDGGEAYEQYF. The CDR3 DNA follows: TGTGCCAGCAGTGACGGGGGGGAGGCCTACGAGCAGTACTTC.

The chain has TRBV5-1 and TRBJ1-2, with 10 bases that match TRBD1. Germline V gene lookup returns CDR1 SGHRS and CDR2 YFSETQ. With V trimmed by 3 bases and J by 8 bases, 10 bases remained unmatched. This CDR3 is 15 amino acids long. The CDR3 coding sequence is TGCGCCAGCAGCTCCAGACAGGGGGCTGGGGGCGGCTACACCTTC. Its translation: CASSSRQGAGGGYTF. The entire variable domain, with the rest obtained from reference TRBV5-1 and TRBJ1-2, is as follows: KAGVTQTPRYLIKTRGQQVTLSCSPISGHRSVSWYQQTPGQGLQFLFEYFSETQRNKGNFPGRFSGRQFSNSRSEMNVSTLELGDSALYLCASSSRQGAGGGYTFGSGTRLTVV.

The gene calls are TRBV7-6 and TRBJ2-3; perhaps TRBD1 as D (5 bases). The germline CDR1 and CDR2 sequences are SGHVS and FNYEAQ. This CDR3 spans 16 amino acids. The ends were cut back, 1 base at V and 4 bases at J, with 15 bases in the middle. The CDR3 loop is CASSLVTGLLSDTQYF. The CDR3 bases are TGTGCCAGCAGCTTAGTCACAGGTCTTCTATCAGATACGCAGTATTTT.

The CDR3 nucleotides are TGTGCCAGCAGTCCGTGGACTAGCGGAGATGAGCAGTTCTTC. This codes for CASSPWTSGDEQFF. V gene TRBV27 combines with J gene TRBJ2-1; 10 bases agree with TRBD2. V dropped 5 bases and J dropped 8; count of bases not matched to a gene: 6. There are 14 residues in the CDR3. Germline CDR1 reads MNHEY; CDR2 reads SMNVEV (reference sequence).

This chain links TRBV6-5 with TRBJ2-1; D gene ambiguous. Germline CDR1 MNHEY, CDR2 SVGAGI. This CDR3 is built from 14 residues. V shed 7 bases and J shed 4 bases, with 14 bases lying between them. CDR3 sequence: CASTPRMGYNEQFF. The DNA of the CDR3 is TGTGCCAGCACCCCACGAATGGGTTACAATGAGCAGTTCTTC.

J is TRBJ2-7 and V is TRBV10-3; 7 bases line up with TRBD2. V lost 4 bases, J lost 3 bases, and 9 bases stayed unmatched. This CDR3 region has 15 residues. The germline gives CDR1 ENHRY, CDR2 SYGVKD. The CDR3 DNA follows: TGTGCCATCAGTGTGGTAGGGGAGGGGTACTACGAGCAGTACTTC. It specifies CAISVVGEGYYEQYF.

The V and J genes are TRBV6-5 and TRBJ1-2, with 10 bases aligning to TRBD1. V dropped 4 bases and J dropped 8; count of bases not matched to a gene: 10. The CDR3 spans 15 residues. Germline V lookup: CDR1 MNHEY, CDR2 SVGAGI. The CDR3 is CASSFSPGTGDGYTF. CDR3 in DNA: TGTGCCAGCAGTTTTTCCCCCGGGACAGGGGACGGCTACACCTTC.

In its sample, this clone was seen a few times. This chain joins TRBV7-9 and TRBJ1-1; D unresolved. There are 12 residues in the CDR3. Germline loops: CDR1 SEHNR, CDR2 FQNEAQ (reference sequence). With 5 bases removed from V and 8 bases from J, the gap between germline ends came to 12 bases. The CDR3 coding sequence is TGTGCCAGCAGCCACAGTCCGGGGGAAGCTTTCTTT. As protein: CASSHSPGEAFF.

The V and J genes are TRBV5-1 and TRBJ1-2; D might be TRBD1 (5 bases). Germline V gene data show CDR1 as SGHRS and CDR2 as YFSETQ. Between the trimmed V and J ends, which lost 3 bases and 6 bases, there was a span of 18 bases. This CDR3 comprises 15 residues. The CDR3 sequence is CASSSSGPGMDGYTF. CDR3 coding DNA: TGCGCCAGCAGCTCCTCGGGTCCAGGGATGGATGGCTACACCTTC.

The J gene is TRBJ2-7, the V gene TRBV4-1; TRBD2 matches 8 bases. The germline CDR1 and CDR2 sequences are MGHRA and YSYEKL. The CDR3 runs to 14 residues. The V segment lost 8 bases and the J segment 0 bases; nucleotides outside the gene matches: 6. CDR3 bases: TGCGCCAGCGCGGGCAGCGGGAGCTCCTACGAGCAGTACTTC. This sequence encodes CASAGSGSSYEQYF.

The count of this clone is one. J is TRBJ2-1 and V is TRBV14; 12 nucleotides agree with TRBD2. The CDR3 contains 16 residues. CDR1 is SGHDN and CDR2 is FVKESK in the germline V gene. Germline trimming cut 1 base from V and 6 bases from J; bases unmatched to any gene: 4. The CDR3 here is CASSQAPSGGGNEQFF. The CDR3 region has the DNA TGTGCCAGCAGCCAAGCGCCTAGCGGGGGGGGCAATGAGCAGTTCTTC.

The chain employs TRBV5-1 and TRBJ2-7; tentative D call: TRBD2 (6 bases). CDR3 length equals 13 residues. V was clipped by 4 bases and J by 4 bases, with 12 bases between them. Germline V lookup: CDR1 SGHRS, CDR2 YFSETQ. CDR3 residues: CASSPGGEYEQYF. The CDR3 nucleotides read TGCGCCAGCAGCCCCGGCGGGGAGTACGAGCAGTACTTC.

In DNA, the CDR3 is TGCGCCAGCAGCCTGGGATCTGCGGGGGGGCCCGGACATGAGCAGTTCTTC. This translates into CASSLGSAGGPGHEQFF. The chain carries TRBV4-1 and TRBJ2-1, with 9 bases that match TRBD2. This CDR3 is 17 amino acids long. Germline V lookup: CDR1 MGHRA, CDR2 YSYEKL. V trimming: 4 bases; J trimming: 8 bases; junction bases outside the gene matches: 15.

V gene TRBV7-9 combines with J gene TRBJ2-7, with a weak D call TRBD2 (5 bases). CDR3 length: 14 amino acids. Germline V CDR1 and CDR2: SEHNR, FQNEAQ (reference sequence). V was trimmed by 1 base and J by 6 bases, leaving 13 bases between them. In DNA, the CDR3 is TGTGCCAGCAGCTTAGATTTGAGGGTTGGCGAGCAGTACTTC. This codes for CASSLDLRVGEQYF.